This T cell receptor beta chain derives from a study of cytomegalovirus exposure and HLA in healthy donors. Study at large: Falling in the Caucasian-associated ancestry cluster were about 82% of around 370 genotyped donors. Findings and caveats of the study: Trimming of TCR beta V- and J-genes showed a link, identified in a later analysis, to a missense DCLRE1C variant. Most of the CMV-associated TCR beta chains (in a later analysis) appeared to be HLA-restricted.

PCR primers comprised 60 Vbeta and 13 Jbeta primers. Some clones are missing from TCRdb's copy, which holds only in-frame ones; the method was immunoSEQ multiplex PCR. The table records approximately 190,000 clones, around 86% of them present only once. This clone was seen once. Its antigen is still unknown. Per germline, CDR1 LNHDA and CDR2 SQIVND (reference sequence). CDR3 length equals 13 residues. V lost 7 bases and J lost 4; bases outside the gene matches: 2. The donors comprised healthy bone marrow donors. Sequencing was performed on PBMCs. The chain employs TRBV19 and TRBJ2-3, with TRBD2 identical over 10 bases. This receptor was obtained from a woman aged 18 to 35 in good health and CMV-seronegative. The CDR3, as DNA: TGTGCCAGTAATCTAGCGGGAGCAGATACGCAGTATTTT. It codes for CASNLAGADTQYF.